The clone carrying this T cell receptor beta chain has only one observation. This sample was included in a study of blood T cell repertoires in COVID-19. Whole-study context: The United States, Italy and Spain provided the acute and convalescent COVID-19 samples. PBMCs, B-cell-depleted T cells, or T cells were the source of the cDNA or gDNA that made up the material.

The CDR3 runs 13 residues. The V segment lost 6 bases and the J segment 5 bases; nucleotides outside the gene matches: 5. Original processing methods: Amplification of reference gene primers was used by the study to estimate nucleated cell counts. Profiling relied on immunoSEQ multiplex PCR, and the TCRdb table lists in-frame clones only, not all of them. V and J calls and clone size are as listed in that table; D and trimming were resolved from the DNA. This sample has about 88,000 clones, with 80% to 90% found just once. Sequenced material: peripheral blood. This clonotype was sampled from a man at least 80 years old with acute or convalescent COVID-19. The chain is built from TRBV12-3 or TRBV12-4 and TRBJ1-1; 8 bases fit TRBD1. CDR3 sequence (DNA): TGTGCCAGCAGCAAAACAGGGGGAACTGAAGCTTTCTTT. It yields the protein CASSKTGGTEAFF.